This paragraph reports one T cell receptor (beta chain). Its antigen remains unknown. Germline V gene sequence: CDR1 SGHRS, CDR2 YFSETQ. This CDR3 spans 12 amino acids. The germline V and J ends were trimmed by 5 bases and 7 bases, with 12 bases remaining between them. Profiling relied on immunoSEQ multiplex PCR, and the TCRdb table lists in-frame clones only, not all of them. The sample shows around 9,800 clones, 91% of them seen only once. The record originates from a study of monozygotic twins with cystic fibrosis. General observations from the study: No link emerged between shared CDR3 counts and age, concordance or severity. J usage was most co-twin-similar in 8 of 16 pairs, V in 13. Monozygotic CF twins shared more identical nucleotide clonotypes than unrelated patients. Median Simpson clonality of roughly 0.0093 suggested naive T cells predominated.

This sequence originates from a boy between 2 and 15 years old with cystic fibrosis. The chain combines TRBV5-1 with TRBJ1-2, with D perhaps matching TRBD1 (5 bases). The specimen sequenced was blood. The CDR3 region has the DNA TGCGCCAGCAGAATAGGGGAGGCTGGCTACACCTTC. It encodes CASRIGEAGYTF.